This is a list of T cell receptor beta chains from one sample in a study of T-cell reconstitution after alpha-beta-depleted transplantation in children. TCRdb used MiXCR to reprocess the PCR reads, holding one entry per CDR3 protein. The data contain fewer than 250,000 distinct CDR3 sequences, under 20% of them singletons. The specimen was PBMCs, mostly from graft donor cells, collected 360 days after TCRalphabeta/CD19-depleted stem cell transplant. These receptors all come from a male patient aged 2 to 9 who had a stem cell transplant for acute lymphoblastic leukemia, so the T cells may come from the graft donor. Both conserved end residues are part of each CDR3. Fields, in order: V gene, clone size, J gene, D gene, CDR3 protein, CDR3 DNA. D genes are given only for firm matches. Size tells how often a clone was seen (once, few, many) or the class of an expanded clone, and some rows leave it out.

TRBV7-2	-	TRBJ2-2	-	CASRGGSVIGELFF	TGTGCCAGCAGAGGGGGGAGCGTTATCGGGGAGCTGTTTTTT
TRBV19	-	TRBJ2-2	-	CASSLSDEPMGELFF	TGTGCCAGTAGTTTATCGGATGAGCCGATGGGGGAGCTGTTTTTT
TRBV7-9	-	TRBJ1-6	-	CASSSLPGARVVSPLHF	TGTGCCAGCAGCTCACTTCCCGGGGCGCGAGTAGTCTCACCCCTCCACTTT
TRBV4-3	-	TRBJ2-1	-	CASSQDPGDEQFF	TGCGCCAGCAGCCAAGATCCGGGGGATGAGCAGTTCTTC
TRBV7-9	few	TRBJ2-1	-	CASSLAGAGDEQFF	TGTGCCAGCAGCTTAGCGGGGGCTGGGGATGAGCAGTTCTTC
TRBV2	few	TRBJ2-4	-	CASSEAAGDIQYF	TGTGCCAGCAGTGAGGCCGCAGGAGACATTCAGTACTTC
TRBV7-9	-	TRBJ2-5	-	CASSLLGETQYF	TGTGCCAGCAGCCTACTAGGAGAGACCCAGTACTTC
TRBV12-3/TRBV12-4	-	TRBJ1-1	-	CASSLRIGTQEAFF	TGTGCCAGCAGTTTGCGCATTGGGACACAAGAAGCTTTCTTT
TRBV6-1	few	TRBJ2-2	TRBD1	CASSPDRGNAGELFF	TGTGCCAGCAGTCCTGACAGGGGTAACGCCGGGGAGCTGTTTTTT
TRBV20-1	few	TRBJ2-7	-	CSARGGLRPYEQYF	TGCAGTGCTAGAGGGGGGCTCCGACCCTACGAGCAGTACTTC
TRBV14	few	TRBJ1-5	-	CASSAGYQPQHF	TGTGCCAGCAGCGCAGGGTATCAGCCCCAGCATTTT
TRBV25-1	-	TRBJ2-7	TRBD1	CASSGPGQGRYEQYF	TGTGCCAGCAGTGGACCGGGACAGGGGAGGTACGAGCAGTACTTC
TRBV7-6	-	TRBJ1-4	TRBD1	CASSPGQFREKLFF	TGTGCCAGCAGCCCGGGACAGTTTAGGGAAAAACTGTTTTTT
TRBV29-1	many	TRBJ2-2	-	CSVERPGSGTGELFF	TGCAGCGTTGAGAGGCCAGGGTCGGGCACCGGGGAGCTGTTTTTT
TRBV29-1	-	TRBJ2-5	-	CSVAGEAGQGSQETQYF	TGCAGCGTTGCCGGGGAAGCGGGGCAGGGGTCCCAAGAGACCCAGTACTTC
TRBV2	few	TRBJ2-7	-	CASSGWRPSYEQYF	TGTGCCAGCAGCGGCTGGCGACCCTCCTACGAGCAGTACTTC
TRBV6-5	-	TRBJ1-4	TRBD1	CASSHRDRGNEKLFF	TGTGCCAGCAGTCACCGGGACAGGGGGAATGAAAAACTGTTTTTT
TRBV6-6	-	TRBJ2-7	-	CATGAGDSYEQYF	TGTGCCACTGGGGCAGGCGACTCCTACGAGCAGTACTTC
TRBV28	-	TRBJ2-1	-	CASSLGGRAYNEQFF	TGTGCCAGCAGTTTGGGGGGTAGGGCCTACAATGAGCAGTTCTTC
TRBV29-1	few	TRBJ2-3	-	CSVEAGAQGDTQYF	TGCAGCGTTGAAGCGGGGGCTCAGGGAGATACGCAGTATTTT
TRBV19	few	TRBJ1-5	TRBD1	CASSTRTGSSNQPQHF	TGTGCCAGTAGTACCCGGACAGGGTCCAGTAATCAGCCCCAGCATTTT
TRBV10-3	-	TRBJ1-5	-	CAISRQSDNQPQHF	TGTGCCATCAGTCGACAGTCCGACAATCAGCCCCAGCATTTT
TRBV6-1	-	TRBJ1-6	-	CASSLPRTGAWSPLHF	TGTGCCAGCAGTCTTCCACGGACGGGCGCTTGGTCACCCCTCCACTTT
TRBV12-3/TRBV12-4	many	TRBJ2-1	TRBD2	CASSPTGTSANNEQFF	TGTGCCAGCAGTCCAACCGGGACTAGCGCTAACAATGAGCAGTTCTTC
TRBV15	-	TRBJ1-4	-	CATSLPATAYEKLFF	TGTGCCACCAGCCTACCCGCGACAGCCTATGAAAAACTGTTTTTT
TRBV12-3/TRBV12-4	few	TRBJ2-7	TRBD1	CASSLALRTGFEQYF	TGTGCCAGCAGTTTAGCATTGAGGACAGGGTTTGAGCAGTACTTC
TRBV5-1	few	TRBJ1-1	TRBD1	CASSLGRDRVNTEAFF	TGCGCCAGCAGCTTGGGAAGGGACAGAGTGAACACTGAAGCTTTCTTT
TRBV7-8	once	TRBJ2-5	TRBD2	CASSAPSGGAWETQYF	TGTGCCAGCAGCGCACCTAGCGGGGGGGCTTGGGAGACCCAGTACTTC
TRBV7-8	few	TRBJ1-5	-	CASSPETGTQPQHF	TGTGCCAGCAGCCCCGAGACAGGAACTCAGCCCCAGCATTTT
TRBV12-3/TRBV12-4	few	TRBJ1-4	-	CASSLALGQSVYEKLFF	TGTGCCAGCAGTTTAGCGCTGGGGCAGTCGGTGTACGAAAAACTGTTTTTT
TRBV5-5	few	TRBJ2-5	-	CASSLETRLQETQYF	TGTGCCAGCAGCTTGGAGACACGATTACAAGAGACCCAGTACTTC
TRBV25-1	few	TRBJ1-3	-	CASSELKGVNTIYF	TGTGCCAGCAGTGAATTGAAGGGAGTGAACACCATATATTTT
TRBV18	few	TRBJ2-7	-	CASSPENQRVHEQYF	TGTGCCAGCTCACCGGAGAACCAAAGGGTCCACGAGCAGTACTTC
TRBV28	few	TRBJ2-5	TRBD2	CASSWREGPETQYF	TGTGCCAGCAGTTGGCGGGAGGGCCCAGAGACCCAGTACTTC
TRBV20-1	-	TRBJ2-7	TRBD2	CSARGQLAGDPLFSYEQYF	TGCAGTGCTAGAGGACAACTAGCGGGGGACCCTCTGTTCAGCTACGAGCAGTACTTC
TRBV29-1	few	TRBJ2-7	-	CSVWRGSEQYF	TGCAGCGTTTGGCGGGGCTCCGAGCAGTACTTC
TRBV10-1	few	TRBJ2-2	-	CASSGHMNTGELFF	TGCGCCAGCAGTGGGCATATGAACACCGGGGAGCTGTTTTTT
TRBV20-1	-	TRBJ2-1	-	CSAPRRPSTYNEQFF	TGCAGTGCCCCACGTCGCCCATCTACCTACAATGAGCAGTTCTTC